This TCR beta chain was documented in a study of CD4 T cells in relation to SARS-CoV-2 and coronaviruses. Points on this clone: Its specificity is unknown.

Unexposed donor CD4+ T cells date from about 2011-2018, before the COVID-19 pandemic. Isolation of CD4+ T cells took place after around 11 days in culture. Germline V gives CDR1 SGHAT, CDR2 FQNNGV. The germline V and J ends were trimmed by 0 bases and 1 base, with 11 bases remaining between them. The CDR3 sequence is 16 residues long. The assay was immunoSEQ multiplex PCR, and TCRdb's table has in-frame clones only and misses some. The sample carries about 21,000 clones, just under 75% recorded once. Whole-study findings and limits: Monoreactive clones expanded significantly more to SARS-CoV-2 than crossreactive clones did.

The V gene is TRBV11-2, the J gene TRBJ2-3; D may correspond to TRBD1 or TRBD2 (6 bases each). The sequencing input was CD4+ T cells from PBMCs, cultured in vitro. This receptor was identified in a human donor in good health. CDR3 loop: CASSLEGGWGTDTQYF. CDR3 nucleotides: TGTGCCAGCAGCTTAGAAGGGGGGTGGGGCACAGATACGCAGTATTTT.